The 20 T cell receptor beta chains given below trace back to one sample, sequenced in a study of response to subunit inactivated influenza vaccine. TCRdb independently ran MiXCR on the RT-PCR reads; one entry per CDR3 protein. The profile shows about 700,000 distinct CDR3 sequences, 11% to 15% of them singletons. Sequenced material: PBMCs from blood, taken about 14 days before vaccination. These receptor sequences come from a man over 45 who received an inactivated influenza vaccine.

This clonotype was recorded a few times. The chain employs TRBV24-1 and TRBJ2-1, with D unresolved. Germline lookup yields CDR1 KGHDR and CDR2 SFDVKD. The CDR3 totals 14 residues. Trimming left V 4 bases short and J 3 bases short, with 9 bases between. The chain's CDR3 is CATSDRLDYNEQFF. The CDR3, as DNA: TGTGCCACCAGTGACCGGTTAGACTACAATGAGCAGTTCTTC.

The chain joins TRBV4-2 to TRBJ1-6; no firm D call. V was cut by 0 bases and J by 4 bases, with 7 bases left in between. Germline CDR1 LGHNA, CDR2 YNFKEQ. CDR3 length: 15 residues. As DNA, the CDR3 is TGTGCCAGCAGCCAAGAGGATAGTTATAATTCACCCCTCCACTTT. Translation: CASSQEDSYNSPLHF.

The V and J genes are TRBV9 and TRBJ1-5, with D unclear. Germline CDR1 reads SGDLS; CDR2 reads YYNGEE. V lost 4 bases, J lost 1 base, and 12 bases lay in between. CDR3 length: 15 amino acids. DNA for the CDR3: TGTGCCAGCAGCAACTCCGCGGGGAGCAATCAGCCCCAGCATTTT. Its translation is CASSNSAGSNQPQHF.

This clonotype was seen at least ten times. This chain joins TRBV12-3 or TRBV12-4 and TRBJ1-1; D gene ambiguous. Trimming removed 6 bases from V and 2 bases from J, with 13 bases in between. This CDR3 contains 14 residues. CDR3 nucleotide sequence: TGTGCCAGCAGCGCGACCGGATTCAACACTGAAGCTTTCTTT. Encoded protein: CASSATGFNTEAFF.

The V call is TRBV18, the J call TRBJ2-2; no clear D. The V and J ends lost 0 bases and 4 bases respectively, with 6 bases between them. Germline loops: CDR1 KGHSH, CDR2 LQKENI. The CDR3 is made up of 14 amino acids. The CDR3 reads CASSPPLVTGELFF. The CDR3 coding sequence is TGTGCCAGCTCACCACCTCTCGTCACCGGGGAGCTGTTTTTT.

This clonotype was counted at least ten times. This chain uses TRBV4-3 with TRBJ2-3; D is tentatively TRBD1 or TRBD2 (5 bases each). V was clipped by 0 bases and J by 1 base, with 14 bases between them. The CDR3 spans 17 residues. Germline V gene lookup returns CDR1 LGHNA and CDR2 YSLEER. CDR3 bases: TGCGCCAGCAGCCAAGATTGGGGGTTAGAAGGCACAGATACGCAGTATTTT. As protein: CASSQDWGLEGTDTQYF.

The J gene is TRBJ2-5, the V gene TRBV6-5; tentatively, D is TRBD2 (5 bases). This CDR3 contains 15 residues. Germline CDR1 and CDR2: MNHEY and SVGAGI. Trimming shortened V by 0 bases and J by 5 bases, and 13 bases separated the two germline ends. The CDR3 DNA is TGTGCCAGCAGTTACTCCCCCGCGCCGGGGGAGACCCAGTACTTC. Translation: CASSYSPAPGETQYF.

This clonotype was counted at least ten times. This chain joins TRBV11-2 and TRBJ2-5; either TRBD1 or TRBD2 may fit D (7 bases each). This CDR3 region has 16 residues. Trimming stripped 6 bases from V and 5 bases from J, with 22 bases between. CDR1 is SGHAT and CDR2 is FQNNGV in the germline V gene. The DNA of the CDR3 is TGTGCCAGCAGTTTGGGGGGGACAGAAATCCTGGAGACCCAGTACTTC. Encoded protein: CASSLGGTEILETQYF.

The gene calls are TRBV6-1 and TRBJ1-1; TRBD1 matches 9 bases. This CDR3 contains 16 residues. V was pared by 5 bases and J by 0 bases, with 7 bases of the junction left unmatched. CDR1 and CDR2 (germline): MNHNS, SASEGT. CDR3 nucleotide sequence: TGTGCCAGCAGTACAGACAGGGGGGGGGTGAACACTGAAGCTTTCTTT. Translating it yields CASSTDRGGVNTEAFF.

The CDR3: CAIKVAGTGGYEQFF. In nucleotides, the CDR3 is TGTGCCATCAAGGTAGCCGGGACAGGGGGCTATGAGCAGTTCTTC. The chain is built from TRBV10-3 and TRBJ2-1, with TRBD1 matching 12 bases. Germline V gene lookup returns CDR1 ENHRY and CDR2 SYGVKD. The junction had 9 bases not matched to a gene; V was cut back by 7 bases and J by 8 bases. The CDR3 totals 15 residues.

This clonotype was detected ten times or more. V is TRBV7-2 and J is TRBJ2-7; 12 bases fit TRBD2. Germline lookup yields CDR1 SGHTA and CDR2 FQGNSA. The V gene end was trimmed by 5 bases and the J gene end by 4 bases; junction bases not matched to a gene: 6. The CDR3 contains 15 residues. The CDR3 sequence: CASSPTSGSLYEQYF. The CDR3 bases are TGTGCCAGCAGCCCGACTAGCGGGAGCCTATACGAGCAGTACTTC.

This clonotype was observed a handful of times. The chain combines TRBV12-3 or TRBV12-4 with TRBJ2-7, with TRBD1 identical over 7 bases. The CDR3 extends over 16 amino acids. V was clipped by 5 bases and J by 7 bases; unmatched bases: 17. In DNA, the CDR3 is TGTGCCAGCAGTCCCAGGGGGTCGGTCGGAGGTTTGGAGCAGTACTTC. Translated, it gives CASSPRGSVGGLEQYF.

This clonotype was counted at least ten times. The chain combines TRBV12-3 or TRBV12-4 with TRBJ2-1; 7 positions match TRBD2. There are 14 residues in the CDR3. Trimming took 0 bases from V and 9 from J; bases not matched to a gene: 5. The CDR3 DNA sequence: TGTGCCAGCAGTTTAGCGGGAGGGCCTGTTGAGCAGTTCTTC. Its translation is CASSLAGGPVEQFF.

This chain links TRBV5-1 with TRBJ2-3, with a weak D call TRBD2 (5 bases). Between the trimmed V and J ends, which lost 0 bases and 0 bases, there was a span of 8 bases. The CDR3 extends over 15 amino acids. Germline V lookup: CDR1 SGHRS, CDR2 YFSETQ. CDR3 in DNA: TGCGCCAGCAGCTTGGTGCCGGGAAGCACAGATACGCAGTATTTT. Translation: CASSLVPGSTDTQYF.

This chain connects TRBV12-3 or TRBV12-4 to TRBJ2-3; D is unclear. The CDR3 extends over 12 amino acids. The V and J ends lost 7 bases and 4 bases respectively, with 9 bases between them. The DNA of the CDR3 is TGTGCCAGCAAGAGAGCTGCAGATACGCAGTATTTT. Its translation: CASKRAADTQYF.

The rearrangement links TRBV4-3 to TRBJ2-1, with D tentatively TRBD1 (5 bases). The germline V gene has CDR1 LGHNA and CDR2 YSLEER. The CDR3 is made up of 16 amino acids. The V and J ends lost 0 bases and 3 bases respectively, with 12 bases between them. The CDR3 loop is CASSQEEAGYYNEQFF. CDR3 DNA: TGCGCCAGCAGCCAAGAAGAGGCAGGGTACTACAATGAGCAGTTCTTC.

There are many counts of this clonotype. The V and J genes are TRBV27 and TRBJ2-2, with TRBD2 identical over 7 bases. Germline CDR1 and CDR2: MNHEY and SMNVEV (reference sequence). After removal of 2 bases from V and 7 bases from J, the junction contained 10 bases not matched to a gene. This CDR3 is 16 amino acids long. CDR3: CASSLTLLAIGGELFF. CDR3 DNA: TGTGCCAGCAGTTTAACTTTACTAGCGATCGGCGGGGAGCTGTTTTTT.

This rearrangement joins TRBV14 to TRBJ2-5; the D is unclear. The CDR3 is made up of 11 amino acids. Per the germline V gene, CDR1 is SGHDN and CDR2 is FVKESK. Deletions cut 1 base from V and 8 bases from J, with 5 bases between. CDR3 in amino acids: CASSQVGTQYF. DNA for the CDR3: TGTGCCAGCAGCCAAGTGGGTACCCAGTACTTC.

This clonotype was found many times. This chain connects TRBV15 to TRBJ1-4; the D is unclear. Germline lookup yields CDR1 LNHNV and CDR2 YYDKDF (reference sequence). The CDR3 consists of 15 residues. Trimming removed 0 bases from V and 3 bases from J, with 8 bases in between. The CDR3 sequence is CATSRDRRANEKLFF. CDR3 DNA sequence: TGTGCCACCAGCAGAGATAGGCGGGCTAATGAAAAACTGTTTTTT.

This chain connects TRBV7-2 to TRBJ2-7; D possibly corresponds to TRBD2 (6 bases). This CDR3 contains 14 residues. Germline V lookup: CDR1 SGHTA, CDR2 FQGNSA. V was shortened by 5 bases and J by 3 bases, with 14 bases between the two germline ends. The CDR3 spells CASSRDSRYYEQYF. In DNA form, the CDR3 reads TGTGCCAGCAGCCGGGACTCGAGATACTACGAGCAGTACTTC.